This passage covers 27 T cell receptor beta chains from one sample sequenced in a study of T cells in Graves' hyperthyroidism and ophthalmopathy. Amplified regions were TCR beta CDR3 sequences from RNA transcripts. RT-PCR in the first round (using the HTBI primer set) targeted the TCR CDR3. TCRdb processed the multiplex PCR reads anew with MiXCR; each CDR3 protein has one entry. The sample carries around 760,000 distinct CDR3 sequences, 30% to 40% recorded once. Input material: blood. Receptor source: a woman in her 40s with Graves' hyperthyroidism.

The chain combines TRBV7-2 with TRBJ2-7; TRBD1 matches at 9 bases. This CDR3 is built from 13 residues. Germline values: CDR1 SGHTA, CDR2 FQGNSA. V shed 6 bases, J shed 6 bases, and the junction held 6 bases outside the gene matches. The chain's CDR3 is CASRPGTGTEQYF. In nucleotides, the CDR3 is TGTGCCAGCAGGCCCGGGACAGGGACCGAGCAGTACTTC.

This clonotype was detected ten times or more. The rearrangement links TRBV4-1 to TRBJ2-7; 11 nucleotides match TRBD2. The length of the CDR3 is 15 residues. Germline V gene lookup returns CDR1 MGHRA and CDR2 YSYEKL. V lost 1 base to trimming and J lost 2 bases; unmatched junction nucleotides: 1. CDR3 residues: CASSQGSGGAYEQYF. DNA of the CDR3: TGCGCCAGCAGCCAAGGTAGCGGGGGGGCCTACGAGCAGTACTTC.

Many counts were recorded for this clonotype. This chain connects TRBV19 to TRBJ2-5; no reliable D call. Deletions cut 5 bases from V and 5 bases from J, with 12 bases between. Germline V gene data show CDR1 as LNHDA and CDR2 as SQIVND (reference sequence). The CDR3 has 13 amino acids. In nucleotides, the CDR3 is TGTGCCAGTAGTGAGACTTGGCGGGAGACCCAGTACTTC. It translates to CASSETWRETQYF. Variable domain in full (rest from reference TRBV19 and TRBJ2-5): DGGITQSPKYLFRKEGQNVTLSCEQNLNHDAMYWYRQDPGQGLRLIYYSQIVNDFQKGDIAEGYSVSREKKESFPLTVTSAQKNPTAFYLCASSETWRETQYFGPGTRLLVL.

This clonotype was seen more than once but under ten times. The J gene is TRBJ2-7, the V gene TRBV11-2, with TRBD2 matching over 8 bases. The V gene's germline CDR1 is SGHAT and CDR2 FQNNGV. CDR3 length equals 15 residues. The V gene end was trimmed by 5 bases and the J gene end by 7 bases; junction bases not matched to a gene: 13. The CDR3 bases are TGTGCCAGCAGCGCCTTTCGGGAGGGGCACGATGAGCAGTACTTC. Protein product: CASSAFREGHDEQYF.

V is TRBV9 and J is TRBJ2-7; D is perhaps TRBD2 (5 bases). In germline, CDR1 is SGDLS, CDR2 YYNGEE. Trimming stripped 4 bases from V and 6 bases from J, with 17 bases between. This CDR3 contains 14 residues. The CDR3 here is CASSREVWAGEQYF. The CDR3 DNA reads TGTGCCAGCAGCCGTGAGGTCTGGGCGGGCGAGCAGTACTTC.

In the case of this clonotype: Given a much more abundant clone one base away, this may be a read error. V is TRBV7-3 and J is TRBJ1-2, with TRBD1 identical over 7 bases. The V segment lost 5 bases and the J segment 12 bases; nucleotides outside the gene matches: 12. The germline V gene encodes CDR1 SGHTA and CDR2 FQGTGA. The CDR3 contains 13 residues. CDR3: CASSRNRGGGHTF. Written as DNA, the CDR3 is TGTGCCAGCAGCCGTAACAGGGGAGGGGGCCACACCTTC. The variable domain in full, completed from reference TRBV7-3 and TRBJ1-2, reads GAGVSQTPSNKVTEKGKYVELRCDPISGHTALYWYRQSLGQGPEFLIYFQGTGAADDSGLPNDRFFAVRPEGSVSTLKIQRTERGDSAVYLCASSRNRGGGHTFGSGTRLTVV.

This chain uses TRBV25-1 with TRBJ1-2; TRBD1 matches 10 bases. V trimming: 6 bases; J trimming: 6 bases; junction bases outside the gene matches: 13. Germline assignment: CDR1 MGHDK and CDR2 SYGVNS. CDR3 length: 16 amino acids. In DNA form, the CDR3 reads TGTGCCAGCAGCCACCCTGGGGCCGGGACAGGGGATGGCTACACCTTC. The encoded protein is CASSHPGAGTGDGYTF.

As regards this clonotype: A much larger clone lies a single base off, so this may be a read error. J is TRBJ1-2 and V is TRBV10-3; TRBD1 agrees at 8 bases. Germline loops: CDR1 ENHRY, CDR2 SYGVKD. CDR3 length: 14 residues. Written as DNA, the CDR3 is TGTGCCAGCAGTTACTCAGGGGGCGCCTATGGCTACACCTTC. Amino acid sequence: CASSYSGGAYGYTF.

The genes are TRBV29-1 and TRBJ1-2; no definite D call. Germline V gene sequence: CDR1 SQVTM, CDR2 ANQGSEA. This CDR3 has 12 amino acids. The V gene lost 3 bases and the J gene lost 7 bases, with 12 bases spanning the gap. The chain's CDR3 is CSVDDGVSGYTF. The CDR3 nucleotides are TGCAGCGTTGACGACGGGGTCTCTGGCTACACCTTC.

This clonotype was found many times. The rearrangement links TRBV25-1 to TRBJ1-1; D possibly corresponds to TRBD1 (6 bases). The V and J ends lost 3 bases and 11 bases respectively, with 10 bases between them. CDR1 is MGHDK and CDR2 is SYGVNS in the germline V gene. The CDR3 consists of 11 residues. CDR3 residues: CASSDWGRAFF. The CDR3, as DNA: TGTGCCAGCAGTGATTGGGGGCGGGCTTTCTTT.

This clonotype was detected ten times or more. The rearrangement uses TRBV28 and TRBJ1-4; D unclear. The germline gives CDR1 MDHEN, CDR2 SYDVKM. CDR3 length equals 14 residues. V was trimmed by 6 bases and J by 6 bases, leaving 14 bases between them. The CDR3 sequence is CASSLAGGDEKLFF. The CDR3 DNA is TGTGCCAGCAGCTTAGCGGGCGGGGATGAAAAACTGTTTTTT.

This clonotype came up a few times. Sequence at one end of the junction differs from germline and may be a read error. The V gene is TRBV7-7, the J gene TRBJ1-2; D call uncertain. In germline, CDR1 is SSHAT, CDR2 FNYEAQ (reference sequence). This CDR3 contains 14 residues. Here the CDR3 reads CASSLSRVRDGYTF. CDR3 DNA: TGTGCTAGCAGCTTGTCTAGGGTGCGGGATGGCTACACCTTC.

The CDR3 DNA sequence: TGTGCCAGCAGCGACAAAACAGGGGTCAGCTCCTATAATTCACCCCTCCACTTT. This sequence encodes CASSDKTGVSSYNSPLHF. J is TRBJ1-6 and V is TRBV6-1, with 7 positions matching TRBD1. The CDR3 has 18 residues. The V gene end was trimmed by 6 bases and the J gene end by 0 bases; junction bases not matched to a gene: 11. Germline V gives CDR1 MNHNS, CDR2 SASEGT.

In nucleotides, the CDR3 is TGTGCCAAGGACTACCAAGAGGAGCAGTACTTC. Translation gives CAKDYQEEQYF. V gene TRBV10-3 combines with J gene TRBJ2-7; D might be TRBD2 (6 bases). V was cut by 10 bases and J by 7 bases, with 14 bases left in between. The CDR3 loop spans 11 amino acids. From germline, CDR1 is ENHRY and CDR2 SYGVKD.

This clonotype was found many times. The V and J genes are TRBV7-8 and TRBJ1-4, with D possibly being TRBD1 (5 bases). CDR1 and CDR2 from the germline V gene are SGHVS and FQNEAQ. This CDR3 region has 15 residues. V gave up 3 bases and J gave up 4 bases, with 12 bases separating them. The CDR3 reads CASSLGTAFNEKLFF. The CDR3 region has the DNA TGTGCCAGCAGCTTGGGGACGGCCTTTAATGAAAAACTGTTTTTT.

The chain combines TRBV7-2 with TRBJ2-5; perhaps TRBD1 as D (5 bases). Germline CDR1 and CDR2: SGHTA and FQGNSA. The CDR3 runs 15 residues. The germline V and J ends were trimmed by 5 bases and 0 bases, with 13 bases remaining between them. The CDR3 loop reads CASSQGATDQETQYF. As DNA, the CDR3 is TGTGCCAGCAGCCAAGGGGCGACGGACCAAGAGACCCAGTACTTC.

This clonotype was recorded at least ten times. The rearrangement links TRBV25-1 to TRBJ1-2; 8 bases agree with TRBD1. V shed 3 bases and J 7 bases; nucleotides not matched to a gene: 10. The germline CDR1 and CDR2 sequences are MGHDK and SYGVNS. There are 15 residues in the CDR3. This chain's CDR3 is CASSEPTDRVSGYTF. DNA of the CDR3: TGTGCCAGCAGTGAGCCTACGGACAGGGTTTCTGGCTACACCTTC.

In this sample, this clonotype turned up a few times. This is likely a read error, given that the CDR3 carries no conserved phenylalanine or tryptophan at its end. This sequence joins TRBV5-1 and TRBJ1-1, with a tentative D call TRBD1 (5 bases). CDR1 is SGHRS, CDR2 YFSETQ, per germline. V dropped 0 bases and J dropped 3 bases, with 9 bases sitting between them. The CDR3 length is 14 residues. The CDR3 loop is CASSLARGDTEAFL. CDR3 nucleotides: TGCGCCAGCAGCTTGGCCCGGGGGGACACTGAAGCTTTCCTT.

Comments on this clonotype: The junction and the germline gene differ at one end; a read error may be behind it. The chain recombines TRBV7-9 with TRBJ1-1; 7 bases align to TRBD1. The CDR3 runs to 17 residues. Per the germline V gene, CDR1 is SEHNR and CDR2 is FQNEAQ (reference sequence). The CDR3 nucleotides are TGTGCCAGCAGCCCTACCAGGGGGGCAGGTAAGGACACTGAAGCTTCCTTT. Amino acid sequence: CASSPTRGAGKDTEASF. The variable domain in full, with the rest retrieved from reference TRBV7-9 and TRBJ1-1, is DTGVSQNPRHKITKRGQNVTFRCDPISEHNRLYWYRQTLGQGPEFLTYFQNEAQLEKSRLLSDRFSAERPKGSFSTLEIQRTEQGDSAMYLCASSPTRGAGKDTEASFGQGTRLTVV.

This clonotype appeared a single time. The chain is built from TRBV29-1 and TRBJ2-7; a possible D gene is TRBD1 (6 bases). The V end was cut by 4 bases, the J end by 3 bases, with 19 bases between. The CDR3 is 15 residues long. The germline gives CDR1 SQVTM, CDR2 ANQGSEA. CDR3 amino acids: CSVGNRAAILYEQYF. The CDR3, as DNA: TGCAGCGTTGGAAACAGGGCGGCGATCCTCTACGAGCAGTACTTC.

This CDR3 reads CASYRGQGAEEQYF. Written as DNA, the CDR3 is TGTGCCAGCTACCGGGGACAGGGGGCAGAAGAGCAGTACTTC. The V and J genes are TRBV2 and TRBJ2-7, with 12 bases identical to TRBD1. Trimming removed 8 bases from V and 7 bases from J; junction bases left unmatched: 9. CDR3 length: 14 residues. CDR1 SNHLY and CDR2 FYNNEI come from the germline V gene.

This clonotype was observed many times. The chain joins TRBV12-3 or TRBV12-4 to TRBJ1-1; TRBD1 aligns across 7 bases. Trimming removed 6 bases from V and 5 bases from J; junction bases left unmatched: 15. The CDR3 contains 16 residues. The CDR3 DNA reads TGTGCCAGCAGCCAGGGCAGGGGGTTCGTAGAAACTGAAGCTTTCTTT. Residues: CASSQGRGFVETEAFF.

This rearrangement joins TRBV6-5 to TRBJ1-5, with D possibly matching TRBD1 (5 bases). This CDR3 has 15 residues. V gave up 6 bases and J gave up 1 base, with 13 bases separating them. CDR1 MNHEY and CDR2 SVGAGI come from the germline V gene. The CDR3 sequence is CASSSLGGSNQPQHF. The DNA of the CDR3 is TGTGCCAGCAGCTCGTTGGGGGGGAGCAATCAGCCCCAGCATTTT.

V and J are TRBV19 and TRBJ1-2; the D is unclear. Trimming pared 10 bases from V and 10 bases from J, leaving 13 bases between. The germline gives CDR1 LNHDA, CDR2 SQIVND (reference sequence). This CDR3 is built from 10 residues. CDR3 coding DNA: TGTGCCACCTCCTTTGGTGTCTACACCTTC. Its translation is CATSFGVYTF.

This clonotype was seen ten or more times. V is TRBV7-2 and J is TRBJ2-5; D may be TRBD1 (6 bases). The CDR3 sequence is 15 residues long. The germline V and J ends were trimmed by 6 bases and 2 bases, with 16 bases remaining between them. Germline CDR1 reads SGHTA; CDR2 reads FQGNSA. The CDR3 nucleotides read TGTGCCAGCAGGAACTCGGGACAAATACAAGAGACCCAGTACTTC. It codes for CASRNSGQIQETQYF.

This chain links TRBV6-5 with TRBJ1-1; D possibly corresponds to TRBD1 (6 bases). The V end lost 4 bases, the J end lost 5 bases, and 17 bases lay between the germline ends. This CDR3 has 15 amino acids. The germline gives CDR1 MNHEY, CDR2 SVGAGI. DNA of the CDR3: TGTGCCAGCAGTTCCCTTAGGGGGGGGAAGACTGAAGCTTTCTTT. Protein product: CASSSLRGGKTEAFF.

This clonotype was observed once. The CDR3 DNA reads as TGTGCCACCAGTGATGACAGGGGCTCGGGACAGCCCCAGCATTTT. It specifies CATSDDRGSGQPQHF. The J gene is TRBJ1-5, the V gene TRBV24-1; TRBD1 agrees at 8 bases. Trimming removed 3 bases from V and 7 bases from J; junction bases left unmatched: 7. Germline CDR1 is KGHDR and CDR2 is SFDVKD. The CDR3 spans 15 residues.